This T cell receptor (beta chain) was captured in a study of shared clonotypes between healthy human individuals. Deep-level assay runs were performed. The method was immunoSEQ multiplex PCR; TCRdb's version includes in-frame clones alone and lacks a portion of them. The table has 2 million to 3 million clones, about 92% seen once. CDR3 length: 15 residues. The germline V gene has CDR1 SGDLS and CDR2 YYNGEE. V shed 4 bases and J shed 2 bases, with 15 bases lying between them. Subsets obtained from CD4+ cells comprised CD45RA+ naive and CD45RA-negative memory cells. This receptor was obtained from a man aged 18 to 35 in good health. Sequenced: naive CD4+ T cells sorted from blood. Subset: CD45RA+ positively selected. The V gene is TRBV9, the J gene TRBJ2-5; D assignment may be TRBD1 or TRBD2 (5 bases each). The CDR3 coding sequence is TGTGCCAGCAGCCTTGGGGCTAGCCCACAAGAGACCCAGTACTTC. Translating gives CASSLGASPQETQYF.